The 23 T cell receptor beta chains in this list originate from one sample, sequenced in a study of blood T cell repertoires in COVID-19. The data were produced by immunoSEQ multiplex PCR, yet TCRdb's version contains in-frame clones alone and is incomplete. Here the sample spans around 150,000 clones, approximately 79% being singletons. The sample comprised peripheral blood. These receptor sequences come from a woman aged 80 or over with acute or convalescent COVID-19.

The rearrangement uses TRBV5-1 and TRBJ1-2, with D perhaps matching TRBD1 (5 bases). The germline gives CDR1 SGHRS, CDR2 YFSETQ. V shed 0 bases and J shed 8 bases, with 14 bases lying between them. The CDR3 spans 14 residues. CDR3 nucleotide sequence: TGCGCCAGCAGCTTGGCAGGGCAATGGAACGGCTACACCTTC. Residues: CASSLAGQWNGYTF.

In its sample, this clone was seen many times. The CDR3 region has the DNA TGCGCCAGCAGCTTGGGGCTAGCGGGAGTAAATGAGCAGTTCTTC. This codes for CASSLGLAGVNEQFF. V usage is TRBV5-1 and J usage is TRBJ2-1; 10 bases fit TRBD2. The germline CDR1 and CDR2 sequences are SGHRS and YFSETQ. The CDR3 covers 15 residues. The ends lost 0 bases at V and 7 bases at J; junction bases unmatched: 4. The full variable domain, its missing parts supplied by reference TRBV5-1 and TRBJ2-1, is KAGVTQTPRYLIKTRGQQVTLSCSPISGHRSVSWYQQTPGQGLQFLFEYFSETQRNKGNFPGRFSGRQFSNSRSEMNVSTLELGDSALYLCASSLGLAGVNEQFFGPGTRLTVL.

The chain is built from TRBV5-1 and TRBJ1-5; tentatively, D is TRBD1 (5 bases). Between the trimmed V and J ends, which lost 4 bases and 5 bases, there was a span of 16 bases. The CDR3 extends over 15 amino acids. Germline loops: CDR1 SGHRS, CDR2 YFSETQ. The CDR3 DNA follows: TGCGCCAGCAGCGAGGATGGTCAGGGTGATCAGCCCCAGCATTTT. It translates to CASSEDGQGDQPQHF.

The rearrangement joins TRBV19 to TRBJ1-5; D gene ambiguous. V gave up 3 bases and J gave up 10 bases, with 10 bases separating them. Per the germline V gene, CDR1 is LNHDA and CDR2 is SQIVND (reference sequence). The CDR3 has 12 residues. This chain's CDR3 is CASSMDRGPQHF. The CDR3 coding sequence is TGTGCCAGTAGTATGGATCGAGGACCCCAGCATTTT. The full variable domain, its missing parts supplied by reference TRBV19 and TRBJ1-5, is DGGITQSPKYLFRKEGQNVTLSCEQNLNHDAMYWYRQDPGQGLRLIYYSQIVNDFQKGDIAEGYSVSREKKESFPLTVTSAQKNPTAFYLCASSMDRGPQHFGDGTRLSIL.

The CDR3 sequence is CASKRRERRGDTQYF. In DNA, the CDR3 is TGTGCCAGCAAGAGGCGGGAGCGGCGGGGAGATACGCAGTATTTT. The chain joins TRBV28 to TRBJ2-3; 7 bases align to TRBD2. V was clipped by 7 bases and J by 5 bases; unmatched bases: 12. CDR1 MDHEN and CDR2 SYDVKM come from the germline V gene. The CDR3 totals 15 residues.

This CDR3 is CASSYRASGNTIYF. The DNA of the CDR3 is TGTGCCAGCAGTTACAGGGCCTCTGGAAACACCATATATTTT. This chain uses TRBV27 with TRBJ1-3, with D perhaps matching TRBD1 (6 bases). V lost 4 bases, J lost 0 bases, and 7 bases lay in between. Looked up from germline, CDR1 is MNHEY and CDR2 is SMNVEV (reference sequence). This CDR3 has 14 residues.

The CDR3 region is CASSTDGDSGNTIYF. DNA for the CDR3: TGTGCCAGCAGCACAGACGGGGACTCTGGAAACACCATATATTTT. The J gene is TRBJ1-3, the V gene TRBV7-6; D is unresolved. CDR1 is SGHVS, CDR2 FNYEAQ, per germline. The CDR3 sequence is 15 residues long. V was pared by 5 bases and J by 0 bases, with 11 bases between.

The chain has TRBV2 and TRBJ2-5; TRBD1 agrees at 7 bases. CDR1 and CDR2 from the germline V gene are SNHLY and FYNNEI. With 5 bases clipped from V and 5 bases from J, the junction kept 11 bases outside the gene matches. This CDR3 spans 15 amino acids. As DNA, the CDR3 is TGTGCCAGCAGTTTAGGGACAGCAAAGGGGGAGACCCAGTACTTC. Its protein product is CASSLGTAKGETQYF.

The rearrangement links TRBV6-5 to TRBJ2-7; TRBD2 agrees at 9 bases. The CDR3 covers 14 residues. Losses at the gene ends were 10 bases for V and 4 bases for J; bases not matched to a gene: 11. CDR1 is MNHEY and CDR2 is SVGAGI in the germline V gene. The CDR3 is CATTRAGGGYEQYF. In nucleotides, the CDR3 is TGTGCCACCACCCGGGCGGGAGGGGGGTACGAGCAGTACTTC.

The gene calls are TRBV7-2 and TRBJ2-1; a possible D gene is TRBD2 (5 bases). The V gene's germline CDR1 is SGHTA and CDR2 FQGNSA. CDR3 length: 14 residues. Trimming took off 5 bases at V and 3 bases at J, with 11 bases between the two ends. The CDR3 sequence is CASSPASLYNEQFF. CDR3 in DNA: TGTGCCAGCAGCCCAGCTAGCCTCTACAATGAGCAGTTCTTC. The full variable domain, completed using reference TRBV7-2 and TRBJ2-1, is GAGVSQSPSNKVTEKGKDVELRCDPISGHTALYWYRQSLGQGLEFLIYFQGNSAPDKSGLPSDRFSAERTGGSVSTLTIQRTQQEDSAVYLCASSPASLYNEQFFGPGTRLTVL.

Only a few counts were recorded for this clone. The chain recombines TRBV5-4 with TRBJ2-4; 7 nucleotides line up with TRBD1. Germline V gives CDR1 SGHNT, CDR2 YYREEE (reference sequence). The V segment lost 3 bases and the J segment 4 bases; nucleotides outside the gene matches: 7. There are 15 residues in the CDR3. The CDR3 DNA follows: TGTGCCAGCAGCTCGACAGGGAGCGTTAAAAACATTCAGTACTTC. Protein: CASSSTGSVKNIQYF.

This clone was found many times. The rearrangement uses TRBV7-9 and TRBJ2-1; 10 bases match TRBD2. This CDR3 spans 14 amino acids. V was clipped by 6 bases and J by 7 bases; unmatched bases: 6. Germline CDR1 SEHNR, CDR2 FQNEAQ (reference sequence). This chain's CDR3 is CASRSGGVRNEQFF. The CDR3 DNA is TGTGCCAGCAGGAGCGGGGGGGTCAGGAATGAGCAGTTCTTC.

This clone was observed once. The chain's CDR3 is CASSLGQINEKLFF. The CDR3 bases are TGTGCCAGCAGCTTGGGACAAATTAATGAAAAACTGTTTTTT. The chain is built from TRBV5-4 and TRBJ1-4; D not certain. This CDR3 comprises 14 residues. Trimming removed 0 bases at V and 4 bases at J, with 7 bases between. The germline V gene encodes CDR1 SGHNT and CDR2 YYREEE (reference sequence).

The rearrangement joins TRBV3-1 (or the pseudogene TRBV3-2) to TRBJ2-7, with a tentative D call TRBD2 (7 bases). This CDR3 spans 14 amino acids. V lost 1 base to trimming and J lost 3 bases, with 10 bases between them. Germline loops: CDR1 LGHDT, CDR2 YNNKEL (reference sequence). The CDR3 reads CASSQAGGFYEQYF. The DNA for the CDR3 is TGTGCCAGCAGCCAAGCGGGGGGCTTCTACGAGCAGTACTTC.

The J gene is TRBJ1-3, the V gene TRBV5-5; D uncertain. CDR1 and CDR2 from the germline V gene are SGHKS and YYEKEE (reference sequence). The CDR3 runs to 16 residues. With 3 bases removed from V and 0 bases from J, the gap between germline ends came to 13 bases. As DNA, the CDR3 is TGTGCCAGCAGCTCAACCAGTTACCCCTCTGGAAACACCATATATTTT. It codes for CASSSTSYPSGNTIYF.

DNA for the CDR3: TGTGCCAGCAGCTTACCCAGGGGGCCGTCCTACGAGCAGTACTTC. Protein: CASSLPRGPSYEQYF. The genes are TRBV5-4 and TRBJ2-7; 8 nucleotides align to TRBD1. Germline loops: CDR1 SGHNT, CDR2 YYREEE (reference sequence). CDR3 length equals 15 residues. J was trimmed by 1 base and V by 2 bases; bases with no gene match: 5.

The V call is TRBV7-9, the J call TRBJ2-5; D is uncertain. CDR1 is SEHNR, CDR2 FQNEAQ, per germline (reference sequence). The CDR3 contains 13 residues. The V end was cut by 1 base, the J end by 4 bases, with 7 bases between. DNA of the CDR3: TGTGCCAGCAGCTTAGGGAAGCGAGAGACCCAGTACTTC. It translates to CASSLGKRETQYF. The entire variable domain, with the rest obtained from reference TRBV7-9 and TRBJ2-5, is as follows: DTGVSQNPRHKITKRGQNVTFRCDPISEHNRLYWYRQTLGQGPEFLTYFQNEAQLEKSRLLSDRFSAERPKGSFSTLEIQRTEQGDSAMYLCASSLGKRETQYFGPGTRLLVL.

The chain uses TRBV5-1 and TRBJ2-7; 16 bases agree with TRBD2. V shed 10 bases and J 3 bases; nucleotides not matched to a gene: 16. Germline V gene sequence: CDR1 SGHRS, CDR2 YFSETQ. This CDR3 contains 18 residues. CDR3 sequence: CASSSGLAGGGEGYEQYF. Here the CDR3 DNA reads TGCGCCTCAAGCTCGGGACTAGCGGGAGGGGGCGAGGGCTACGAGCAGTACTTC.

The chain uses TRBV24-1 and TRBJ2-1; 10 bases are a match to TRBD2. CDR3 length: 15 residues. Germline CDR1 and CDR2: KGHDR and SFDVKD. With 7 bases clipped from V and 6 bases from J, the junction kept 8 bases outside the gene matches. CDR3 DNA sequence: TGTGCCACCAGGAATGGGGCTAGCGGGAGCAATGAGCAGTTCTTC. Amino acid sequence: CATRNGASGSNEQFF.

The chain links TRBV19 to TRBJ1-5; TRBD1 matches at 10 bases. This CDR3 is built from 18 residues. After removal of 3 bases from V and 0 bases from J, the junction contained 8 bases not matched to a gene. Germline lookup yields CDR1 LNHDA and CDR2 SQIVND (reference sequence). CDR3 in amino acids: CASSIRTGGVYSNQPQHF. DNA of the CDR3: TGTGCCAGTAGTATCAGGACAGGGGGGGTATATAGCAATCAGCCCCAGCATTTT.

V and J are TRBV2 and TRBJ2-4; 8 bases map to TRBD2. V gave up 8 bases and J gave up 0 bases; unmatched junction bases: 9. This CDR3 is built from 16 residues. CDR1 is SNHLY and CDR2 is FYNNEI in the germline V gene. The CDR3 here is CASGLGTSIAKNIQYF. The CDR3 DNA sequence: TGTGCCAGCGGACTCGGGACTAGTATAGCCAAAAACATTCAGTACTTC.

A few counts support this clone. This chain joins TRBV7-9 and TRBJ1-4; a weak D match, TRBD1 (5 bases). Trimming cost V 3 bases and J 7 bases, with 15 bases left between them. This CDR3 has 15 amino acids. Germline V CDR1 and CDR2: SEHNR, FQNEAQ (reference sequence). DNA for the CDR3: TGTGCCAGCAGCTTTACTCAAAGGGGAAGTGAAAAACTGTTTTTT. As protein: CASSFTQRGSEKLFF. Complete variable domain (other parts from reference TRBV7-9 and TRBJ1-4): DTGVSQNPRHKITKRGQNVTFRCDPISEHNRLYWYRQTLGQGPEFLTYFQNEAQLEKSRLLSDRFSAERPKGSFSTLEIQRTEQGDSAMYLCASSFTQRGSEKLFFGSGTQLSVL.

V is TRBV2 and J is TRBJ2-2; tentative D call: TRBD2 (6 bases). Deletions cut 4 bases from V and 4 bases from J, with 10 bases between. CDR3 size: 14 residues. From germline, CDR1 is SNHLY and CDR2 FYNNEI. CDR3 nucleotides: TGTGCCAGCAGTGGGAGGGAGTTCACCGGGGAGCTGTTTTTT. This sequence encodes CASSGREFTGELFF.